These 8 T cell receptor beta chains originate from one sample sequenced in a study of T cells in Graves' hyperthyroidism and ophthalmopathy. Regions amplified from RNA transcripts were the TCR beta CDR3 regions. A set of HTBI primers served as the primers for a first-round RT-PCR of the TCR CDR3. One entry per CDR3 protein results from TCRdb running MiXCR on the multiplex PCR reads. The repertoire has 600,000 to 700,000 distinct CDR3 sequences, about 15% of them found once; the top ten carry around 4%. The sequenced sample consisted of blood. The source of these receptors is a woman between 40 and 50 years old with Graves' ophthalmopathy.

This clonotype occurred many times. The J gene is TRBJ1-2, the V gene TRBV25-1, with D possibly being TRBD1 (5 bases). Germline V gene data show CDR1 as MGHDK and CDR2 as SYGVNS. This CDR3 region has 11 residues. The V end was cut by 4 bases, the J end by 8 bases, with 8 bases between. CDR3 amino acids: CASSGGVGYTF. In DNA, the CDR3 is TGTGCCAGCAGTGGAGGGGTCGGCTACACCTTC.

This clonotype was picked up many times. The V gene is TRBV24-1, the J gene TRBJ2-2; D is undetermined. This CDR3 region has 17 residues. Germline CDR1 is KGHDR and CDR2 is SFDVKD. The V and J ends lost 4 bases and 6 bases respectively, with 20 bases between them. As DNA, the CDR3 is TGTGCCACCAGTGACCCTTCTTGGGGTGCGGTGTCCGGGGAGCTGTTTTTT. It is translated as CATSDPSWGAVSGELFF.

The J gene is TRBJ2-2, the V gene TRBV29-1, with D unclear. This CDR3 comprises 11 residues. The germline V gene has CDR1 SQVTM and CDR2 ANQGSEA. CDR3 loop: CSFSITGELFF. CDR3 nucleotide sequence: TGCAGTTTCTCGATCACCGGGGAGCTGTTTTTT.

Only a few counts were recorded for this clonotype. In DNA, the CDR3 is TGCAGTGCTAGGGGGACTAGGTTTTCAGAGACCCAGTACTTC. It codes for CSARGTRFSETQYF. The gene calls are TRBV20-1 and TRBJ2-5; 8 bases fit TRBD2. V gave up 3 bases and J gave up 4 bases; unmatched junction bases: 7. The CDR3 length is 14 residues. CDR1 DFQATT and CDR2 SNEGSKA come from the germline V gene (reference sequence).

This clonotype came up many times. The chain recombines TRBV2 with TRBJ2-2; 8 bases are a match to TRBD2. The germline V gene encodes CDR1 SNHLY and CDR2 FYNNEI. Trimming took 6 bases from V and 7 from J; bases not matched to a gene: 7. The CDR3 extends over 14 amino acids. CDR3 amino acids: CASSNGRDGGELFF. In DNA, the CDR3 is TGTGCCAGCAGCAACGGGAGGGACGGCGGGGAGCTGTTTTTT.

This rearrangement joins TRBV10-3 to TRBJ1-5; TRBD1 might be the D (5 bases). Per germline, CDR1 ENHRY and CDR2 SYGVKD. CDR3 length: 15 amino acids. Trimming took off 2 bases at V and 4 bases at J, with 12 bases between the two ends. The CDR3 here is CAISETKRGNQPQHF. The CDR3 bases are TGTGCCATCAGTGAGACAAAAAGGGGTAATCAGCCCCAGCATTTT.

This clonotype was found a few times. This CDR3 is CASSPKGTGELFF. The CDR3 DNA reads TGTGCCAGCAGCCCGAAGGGCACCGGGGAGCTGTTTTTT. The chain is built from TRBV5-6 and TRBJ2-2; D is unclear. The germline V and J ends were trimmed by 4 bases and 4 bases, with 8 bases remaining between them. Germline CDR1 SGHDT, CDR2 YYEEEE. This CDR3 comprises 13 residues.

This clonotype was seen many times. J is TRBJ1-2 and V is TRBV4-1; D possibly corresponds to TRBD1 (5 bases). From germline, CDR1 is MGHRA and CDR2 YSYEKL. CDR3 length: 14 amino acids. V was trimmed by 1 base and J by 8 bases, leaving 14 bases between them. The CDR3 nucleotides are TGCGCCAGCAGCCAAGTGTCAATCCGGGACGGCTACACCTTC. Residues: CASSQVSIRDGYTF.